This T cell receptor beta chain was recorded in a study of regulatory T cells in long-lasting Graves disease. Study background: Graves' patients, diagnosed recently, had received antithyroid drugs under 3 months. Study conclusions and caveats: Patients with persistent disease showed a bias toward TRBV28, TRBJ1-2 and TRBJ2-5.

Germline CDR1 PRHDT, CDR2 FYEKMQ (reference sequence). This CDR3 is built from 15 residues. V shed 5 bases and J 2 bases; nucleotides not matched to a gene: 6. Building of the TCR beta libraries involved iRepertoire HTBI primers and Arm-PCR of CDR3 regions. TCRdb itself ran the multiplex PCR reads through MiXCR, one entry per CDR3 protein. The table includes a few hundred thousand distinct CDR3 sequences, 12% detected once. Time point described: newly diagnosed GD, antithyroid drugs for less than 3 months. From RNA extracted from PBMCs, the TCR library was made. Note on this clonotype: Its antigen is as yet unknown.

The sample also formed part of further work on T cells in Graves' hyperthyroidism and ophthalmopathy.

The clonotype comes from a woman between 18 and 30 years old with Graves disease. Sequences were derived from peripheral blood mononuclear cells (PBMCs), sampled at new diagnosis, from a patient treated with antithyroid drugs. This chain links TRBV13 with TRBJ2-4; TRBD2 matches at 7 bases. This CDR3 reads CASSQTGTTKNIQYF. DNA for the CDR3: TGTGCCAGCAGCCAGACCGGGACTACCAAAAACATTCAGTACTTC.